This passage covers 13 T cell receptor beta chains from one sample sequenced in a study of blood T cell repertoires in COVID-19. Using immunoSEQ multiplex PCR, the repertoire was profiled, and TCRdb retains in-frame clones only, with some absent. Among about 76,000 clones listed, roughly 84% were seen once. Specimen: peripheral blood. Every receptor here comes from an elderly woman with active or convalescent COVID-19.

This sequence joins TRBV7-3 and TRBJ2-2; maybe TRBD1 (6 bases). The CDR3 contains 14 residues. V was trimmed by 4 bases and J by 4 bases, leaving 10 bases between them. Germline V CDR1 and CDR2: SGHTA, FQGTGA. The CDR3 region is CASSSATGTGELFF. As DNA, the CDR3 is TGTGCCAGCAGCTCAGCGACAGGCACCGGGGAGCTGTTTTTT.

The CDR3 reads CASRENGVTYNSPLHF. The CDR3 DNA sequence: TGTGCCAGCAGGGAGAACGGGGTGACCTATAATTCACCCCTCCACTTT. The chain has TRBV21-1 and TRBJ1-6. TRBV21-1 is assigned pseudogene status. This CDR3 is built from 16 residues.

V gene TRBV14 combines with J gene TRBJ1-1; 10 bases line up with TRBD1. The CDR3 is made up of 15 amino acids. J lost 10 bases, V lost 4 bases, and 12 bases had no gene match. Germline V gene sequence: CDR1 SGHDN, CDR2 FVKESK. The CDR3 DNA follows: TGTGCCAGCAGCCCGACCAGGGGACAGGGGAGGAGAGCTTTCTTT. Protein: CASSPTRGQGRRAFF.

The chain links TRBV7-9 to TRBJ2-3; tentatively, D is TRBD2 (6 bases). The CDR3 loop spans 13 amino acids. Per germline, CDR1 SEHNR and CDR2 FQNEAQ (reference sequence). Trimming took off 5 bases at V and 2 bases at J, with 8 bases between the two ends. The CDR3 here is CASSREYTDTQYF. CDR3 DNA sequence: TGTGCCAGCAGCCGGGAGTACACAGATACGCAGTATTTT.

The V gene is TRBV9, the J gene TRBJ1-2; TRBD1 agrees at 7 bases. The CDR3 contains 14 residues. Germline V gene data show CDR1 as SGDLS and CDR2 as YYNGEE. Trimming removed 3 bases from V and 4 bases from J; junction bases left unmatched: 6. CDR3 DNA: TGTGCCAGCAGCGCACAAGGGGGCGCCTATGGCTACACCTTC. This codes for CASSAQGGAYGYTF.

This clone was counted a few times. The chain employs TRBV5-4 and TRBJ1-2; 7 bases line up with TRBD1. This CDR3 is built from 14 residues. V dropped 4 bases and J dropped 2; count of bases not matched to a gene: 5. CDR1 and CDR2 (germline): SGHNT, YYREEE (reference sequence). CDR3 region: CASSPGTANYGYTF. Here the CDR3 DNA reads TGTGCCAGCAGCCCCGGGACAGCAAACTATGGCTACACCTTC.

V usage is TRBV3-1 (or the pseudogene TRBV3-2) and J usage is TRBJ2-3; D is possibly TRBD2 (7 bases). Deletions cut 1 base from V and 1 base from J, with 9 bases between. Germline V gives CDR1 LGHDT, CDR2 YNNKEL (reference sequence). This CDR3 has 15 residues. The chain's CDR3 is CASSQVGGGTDTQYF. In DNA form, the CDR3 reads TGTGCCAGCAGCCAAGTAGGGGGGGGCACAGATACGCAGTATTTT.

CDR3 DNA: TGTGCTAGAGGAGGTGCGTTTGACAGGGGGCGCGAGCAGTACTTC. This gives the protein CARGGAFDRGREQYF. V is TRBV30 and J is TRBJ2-7; 10 bases are shared with TRBD1. The CDR3 spans 15 residues. Germline CDR1 GTSNPN, CDR2 SVGIG (reference sequence).

The chain combines TRBV5-4 with TRBJ2-2, with D tentatively TRBD2 (6 bases). Germline values: CDR1 SGHNT, CDR2 YYREEE (reference sequence). The CDR3 is 15 amino acids. The V and J ends lost 3 bases and 0 bases respectively, with 9 bases between them. The CDR3 nucleotides read TGTGCCAGCAGCTCCTGGAGGGCGAACACCGGGGAGCTGTTTTTT. Encoded protein: CASSSWRANTGELFF.

The chain is built from TRBV12-3 or TRBV12-4 and TRBJ1-2, with 9 nucleotides matching TRBD1. Trimming cost V 8 bases and J 0 bases; bases outside gene matches: 1. The CDR3 is 13 residues long. CDR3 in DNA: TGTGCCAGCGGACAGGGGCCTAACTATGGCTACACCTTC. Protein product: CASGQGPNYGYTF.

This chain joins TRBV7-8 and TRBJ2-3, with TRBD1 matching over 9 bases. This CDR3 is 14 amino acids long. Germline V gene data show CDR1 as SGHVS and CDR2 as FQNEAQ. Germline trimming cut 4 bases from V and 4 bases from J; bases unmatched to any gene: 3. CDR3 coding DNA: TGTGCCAGCAGCTACGGGACAGGGTCAGATACGCAGTATTTT. It encodes CASSYGTGSDTQYF.

The chain recombines TRBV6-2 or TRBV6-3 with TRBJ1-5; D is unresolved. The V end was cut by 5 bases, the J end by 3 bases, with 11 bases between. The CDR3 extends over 14 amino acids. Germline CDR1 reads MNHEY; CDR2 reads SVGEGT. The CDR3 spells CASSPLRPNQPQHF. The CDR3 DNA follows: TGTGCCAGCAGTCCCCTGAGGCCCAATCAGCCCCAGCATTTT.

The chain combines TRBV9 with TRBJ1-4; no clear D. Trimming took off 2 bases at V and 6 bases at J, with 8 bases between the two ends. Per the germline V gene, CDR1 is SGDLS and CDR2 is YYNGEE. The CDR3 consists of 13 residues. CDR3 amino acids: CASSVSLDEKLFF. Here the CDR3 DNA reads TGTGCCAGCAGCGTGAGCTTGGATGAAAAACTGTTTTTT.